The 5 T cell receptor beta chains listed next were all sequenced from one sample in a study of blood T cell repertoires in COVID-19. Repertoires were generated with immunoSEQ multiplex PCR, while TCRdb's copy carries only in-frame clones and drops some. The table lists some 77,000 clones, over 80% of them singletons. Source material: peripheral blood. The receptor source for this set is a woman aged 55-70 years with acute or convalescent COVID-19.

The chain carries TRBV18 and TRBJ1-3; 9 bases are a match to TRBD1. This CDR3 comprises 18 residues. Germline CDR1 is KGHSH and CDR2 is LQKENI. The V segment lost 1 base and the J segment 1 base; nucleotides outside the gene matches: 8. In nucleotides, the CDR3 is TGTGCCAGCTCACCACGCTCCGGGACAGGGAGATCTGGAAACACCATATATTTT. Translation: CASSPRSGTGRSGNTIYF.

This sequence joins TRBV7-3 and TRBJ2-2; D not resolved. The V end was cut by 5 bases, the J end by 4 bases, with 11 bases between. Germline V gives CDR1 SGHTA, CDR2 FQGTGA. This CDR3 is built from 14 residues. In DNA form, the CDR3 reads TGTGCCAGCAGCCGCGAGTCTCTCACCGGGGAGCTGTTTTTT. It specifies CASSRESLTGELFF.

The CDR3 DNA reads as TGTGCCAGCAGCTTAGCCAGCAGGGGAACCGCCGTCCTCAAATATGGCTACACCTTC. This codes for CASSLASRGTAVLKYGYTF. The rearrangement uses TRBV11-3 and TRBJ1-2, with a possible D match to TRBD1 (6 bases). The V gene lost 1 base and the J gene lost 5 bases, with 26 bases spanning the gap. The CDR3 contains 19 residues. The germline V gene encodes CDR1 SGHNT and CDR2 YENEEA.

The V and J genes are TRBV3-1 (or the pseudogene TRBV3-2) and TRBJ1-1, with 8 bases aligning to TRBD1. The CDR3 consists of 13 residues. V shed 6 bases, J shed 8 bases, and the junction held 8 bases outside the gene matches. CDR1 LGHDT and CDR2 YNNKEL come from the germline V gene (reference sequence). CDR3 in amino acids: CASSRNRQGEAFF. The CDR3 DNA is TGTGCCAGCAGTCGAAATCGACAGGGGGAAGCTTTCTTT.

The V and J genes are TRBV10-3 and TRBJ2-7, with D perhaps matching TRBD1 (6 bases). The CDR3 extends over 13 amino acids. Per the germline V gene, CDR1 is ENHRY and CDR2 is SYGVKD. V was clipped by 10 bases and J by 2 bases, with 15 bases between them. CDR3 nucleotide sequence: TGTGCCACCAGAGGGGACATTACCTACGAGCAGTACTTC. Amino acid sequence: CATRGDITYEQYF.